This T cell receptor beta chain was identified during a study of blood T cell repertoires in COVID-19. Study context: Samples taken during acute and convalescent COVID-19 were collected in the United States, Italy and Spain. T cells, B-cell-depleted T cells, or PBMCs provided the cDNA or gDNA that served as material.

TCRdb's table, derived via immunoSEQ multiplex PCR, lists solely in-frame clones and lacks some. The table has 310,000 or so clones, 88% seen once. The CDR3 totals 15 residues. J was trimmed by 7 bases and V by 3 bases; bases with no gene match: 11. The V gene's germline CDR1 is LGHNA and CDR2 YSLEER. Seattle patient enrollment occurred during active infection, with longitudinal follow-up thereafter. The receptor's source is a woman aged 30 to 39 with COVID-19, enrolled during active disease. The rearrangement uses TRBV4-3 and TRBJ2-7; 8 bases fit TRBD2. The sample taken for sequencing was peripheral blood. The CDR3 region is CASSHSIAGTGEQYF. The CDR3 DNA sequence: TGCGCCAGCAGCCATTCCATAGCGGGAACGGGGGAGCAGTACTTC.